Following are 26 T cell receptor beta chains from one sample sequenced in a study of OX40 agonist ivuxolimab in advanced cancers. Sequencing was performed with immunoSEQ multiplex PCR; in TCRdb, only in-frame clones are kept and a portion is missing. Of about 44,000 clones in the sample, around 80% were seen once. The material was CD4+ or CD8+ T cells sorted from blood, obtained in a trial of the OX40 agonist ivuxolimab. Receptor source: an adult with an advanced solid tumor such as melanoma, head and neck, liver or kidney cancer.

This chain uses TRBV7-2 with TRBJ1-5; 7 bases agree with TRBD1. Looked up from germline, CDR1 is SGHTA and CDR2 is FQGNSA. The ends lost 0 bases at V and 5 bases at J; junction bases unmatched: 7. CDR3 length equals 16 residues. The CDR3, as DNA: TGTGCCAGCAGCTTAGCCACCTCAGGGGGGGATCAGCCCCAGCATTTT. This sequence encodes CASSLATSGGDQPQHF.

The chain employs TRBV5-1 and TRBJ2-1, with 14 positions matching TRBD2. The CDR3 spans 17 residues. The V gene's germline CDR1 is SGHRS and CDR2 YFSETQ. V shed 2 bases and J 9 bases; nucleotides not matched to a gene: 10. This chain's CDR3 is CASSLGPGTSGRGEQFF. DNA for the CDR3: TGCGCCAGCAGCTTAGGGCCCGGGACTAGCGGGAGAGGTGAGCAGTTCTTC.

The rearrangement joins TRBV30 to TRBJ2-1, with D hard to call. Per the germline V gene, CDR1 is GTSNPN and CDR2 is SVGIG (reference sequence). The germline V and J ends were trimmed by 0 bases and 7 bases, with 7 bases remaining between them. This CDR3 is built from 12 residues. CDR3 loop: CAWSVSFNEQFF. The CDR3 coding sequence is TGTGCCTGGAGTGTGTCCTTTAATGAGCAGTTCTTC. Full variable domain (rest looked up from reference TRBV30 and TRBJ2-1): SQTIHQWPATLVQPVGSPLSLECTVEGTSNPNLYWYRQAAGRGLQLLFYSVGIGQISSEVPQNLSASRPQDRQFILSSKKLLLSDSGFYLCAWSVSFNEQFFGPGTRLTVL.

In its sample, this clone was seen a few times. The chain combines TRBV4-2 with TRBJ1-1, with 8 bases that match TRBD1. The CDR3 is 17 amino acids. Per germline, CDR1 LGHNA and CDR2 YNFKEQ. V lost 4 bases and J lost 1; bases outside the gene matches: 11. In nucleotides, the CDR3 is TGTGCCAGCAGCCCGTCACAGGGGGGGGCCACGAACACTGAAGCTTTCTTT. This codes for CASSPSQGGATNTEAFF.

The chain couples TRBV5-1 to TRBJ1-2; D might be TRBD1 (6 bases). Germline lookup yields CDR1 SGHRS and CDR2 YFSETQ. The length of the CDR3 is 16 residues. V lost 0 bases, J lost 8 bases, and 20 bases lay in between. The CDR3 region has the DNA TGCGCCAGCAGCTTGGCCGAAGGATTCGGGGGGCGAGGCTACACCTTC. Amino acids: CASSLAEGFGGRGYTF.

This clone was counted a few times. This rearrangement joins TRBV9 to TRBJ2-1; 10 bases align to TRBD2. The CDR3 is made up of 16 amino acids. Trimming removed 4 bases from V and 6 bases from J; junction bases left unmatched: 10. Germline values: CDR1 SGDLS, CDR2 YYNGEE. The CDR3: CASSPSLAGEGNEQFF. The CDR3 DNA is TGTGCCAGCAGCCCTTCCCTAGCGGGAGAGGGCAATGAGCAGTTCTTC.

This clone was detected only a few times. This rearrangement joins TRBV27 to TRBJ1-3, with D possibly matching TRBD1 (5 bases). The germline V gene has CDR1 MNHEY and CDR2 SMNVEV (reference sequence). This CDR3 is built from 14 residues. The chain's CDR3 is CAGRGDYSGNTIYF. The CDR3 bases are TGTGCAGGGAGAGGGGACTACTCTGGAAACACCATATATTTT.

This chain links TRBV30 with TRBJ1-2; D not certain. V lost 2 bases and J lost 0, with 13 bases in between. Germline V gives CDR1 GTSNPN, CDR2 SVGIG (reference sequence). The CDR3 has 15 residues. The CDR3 DNA is TGTGCCTGGAGTTTCGATGGCGATACTAACTATGGCTACACCTTC. Translated: CAWSFDGDTNYGYTF. Supplemented by reference TRBV30 and TRBJ1-2, the full variable domain reads SQTIHQWPATLVQPVGSPLSLECTVEGTSNPNLYWYRQAAGRGLQLLFYSVGIGQISSEVPQNLSASRPQDRQFILSSKKLLLSDSGFYLCAWSFDGDTNYGYTFGSGTRLTVV.

J is TRBJ2-5 and V is TRBV7-9; D is unresolved. Trimming stripped 2 bases from V and 4 bases from J, with 11 bases between. The length of the CDR3 is 14 residues. CDR1 and CDR2 (germline): SEHNR, FQNEAQ (reference sequence). The CDR3 loop is CASSLNRMGETQYF. CDR3 in DNA: TGTGCCAGCAGCTTAAACAGAATGGGAGAGACCCAGTACTTC.

CDR3 in amino acids: CASSFGTGGTDTQYF. The DNA for the CDR3 is TGTGCCAGCAGCTTCGGGACAGGGGGCACAGATACGCAGTATTTT. The gene calls are TRBV11-3 and TRBJ2-3; 10 bases map to TRBD1. V gave up 3 bases and J gave up 1 base; unmatched junction bases: 1. CDR1 and CDR2 (germline): SGHNT, YENEEA. This CDR3 has 15 amino acids.

V is TRBV2 and J is TRBJ2-3; 9 nucleotides align to TRBD2. With V trimmed by 2 bases and J by 3 bases, 3 bases remained unmatched. This CDR3 has 15 amino acids. The V gene's germline CDR1 is SNHLY and CDR2 FYNNEI. Written as DNA, the CDR3 is TGTGCCAGCAGTGAATCTAGCGGGATAACAGATACGCAGTATTTT. Amino acids: CASSESSGITDTQYF.

V is TRBV7-2 and J is TRBJ2-1, with D possibly matching TRBD1 (6 bases). Germline V gene lookup returns CDR1 SGHTA and CDR2 FQGNSA. Trimming removed 1 base from V and 4 bases from J, with 11 bases in between. The CDR3 extends over 15 amino acids. The CDR3 DNA sequence: TGTGCCAGCAGCTTAGAAGACAGGTATTACAATGAGCAGTTCTTC. This translates into CASSLEDRYYNEQFF.

The chain combines TRBV19 with TRBJ1-3; D unclear. V was trimmed by 9 bases and J by 0 bases, leaving 12 bases between them. The CDR3 length is 14 residues. The germline V gene encodes CDR1 LNHDA and CDR2 SQIVND (reference sequence). The CDR3 region is CASRAGSSGNTIYF. CDR3 nucleotide sequence: TGTGCCAGCCGGGCTGGAAGCTCTGGAAACACCATATATTTT.

Only one count was recorded for this clone. This chain connects TRBV5-8 to TRBJ2-7; D ambiguous. The length of the CDR3 is 13 residues. Germline CDR1 reads SGHTS; CDR2 reads YDEGEE. Trimming shortened V by 0 bases and J by 6 bases, and 10 bases separated the two germline ends. CDR3 coding DNA: TGTGCCAGCAGCTTGGAACCCTGGGGCGAGCAGTACTTC. Protein: CASSLEPWGEQYF.

This clone appeared once. The J gene is TRBJ2-7, the V gene TRBV29-1; the D is unclear. With 7 bases removed from V and 10 bases from J, the gap between germline ends came to 20 bases. CDR1 is SQVTM and CDR2 is ANQGSEA in the germline V gene. This CDR3 is 12 amino acids long. CDR3 DNA: TGCAGCGCCGCCCACATCTCCGGCCCCCAGTACTTC. It yields the protein CSAAHISGPQYF.

This clone was detected once. This sequence joins TRBV6-1 and TRBJ1-5; 7 bases are shared with TRBD1. Per the germline V gene, CDR1 is MNHNS and CDR2 is SASEGT. The trim removed 3 bases at V and 4 bases at J, leaving 0 bases unmatched. This CDR3 has 13 residues. The CDR3 reads CASSETGNQPQHF. CDR3 DNA: TGTGCCAGCAGTGAGACAGGGAATCAGCCCCAGCATTTT.

The V and J genes are TRBV6-1 and TRBJ1-2; D remains unclear. Trimming stripped 4 bases from V and 5 bases from J, with 8 bases between. Germline V gene lookup returns CDR1 MNHNS and CDR2 SASEGT. The CDR3 length is 12 residues. The CDR3 protein is CASSADIYGYTF. In DNA, the CDR3 is TGTGCCAGCAGTGCCGACATTTATGGCTACACCTTC.

This chain joins TRBV15 and TRBJ1-4, with TRBD1 matching 9 bases. The CDR3 loop spans 13 amino acids. Germline values: CDR1 LNHNV, CDR2 YYDKDF (reference sequence). The junction had 6 bases not matched to a gene; V was cut back by 10 bases and J by 6 bases. The CDR3 protein is CASRTGVDEKLFF. For the CDR3, the DNA is TGTGCCAGCCGGACAGGGGTCGATGAAAAACTGTTTTTT. Drawing the rest from reference TRBV15 and TRBJ1-4, the complete variable domain is DAMVIQNPRYQVTQFGKPVTLSCSQTLNHNVMYWYQQKSSQAPKLLFHYYDKDFNNEADTPDNFQSRRPNTSFCFLDIRSPGLGDTAMYLCASRTGVDEKLFFGSGTQLSVL.

This clone was observed a single time. The rearrangement uses TRBV6-5 and TRBJ2-1; D not resolved. Germline loops: CDR1 MNHEY, CDR2 SVGAGI. This CDR3 comprises 13 residues. The V end was cut by 2 bases, the J end by 6 bases, with 8 bases between. CDR3 sequence reads: CASSYTRLNEQFF. CDR3 coding DNA: TGTGCCAGCAGTTACACCCGGCTCAATGAGCAGTTCTTC.

The genes are TRBV6-5 and TRBJ1-1; no clear D. The CDR3 totals 15 residues. V lost 2 bases to trimming and J lost 1 base, with 11 bases between them. The germline CDR1 and CDR2 sequences are MNHEY and SVGAGI. The CDR3 loop reads CASSYLPGGNTEAFF. The CDR3 region has the DNA TGTGCCAGCAGTTACCTCCCTGGAGGGAACACTGAAGCTTTCTTT.

A few counts support this clone. The chain joins TRBV5-6 to TRBJ2-7, with a possible D match to TRBD1 (5 bases). Between the trimmed V and J ends, which lost 0 bases and 3 bases, there was a span of 13 bases. This CDR3 has 15 residues. Germline V gene data show CDR1 as SGHDT and CDR2 as YYEEEE. The DNA for the CDR3 is TGTGCCAGCAGCTTGGGTGCAGGGTCTTACTACGAGCAGTACTTC. Residues: CASSLGAGSYYEQYF.

The sample holds a few counts of this clone. The V gene is TRBV13, the J gene TRBJ2-2; 8 bases are a match to TRBD1. J was trimmed by 12 bases and V by 1 base; bases with no gene match: 4. The V gene's germline CDR1 is PRHDT and CDR2 FYEKMQ (reference sequence). The CDR3 extends over 13 amino acids. CDR3: CASSLVRTGKLFF. In DNA, the CDR3 is TGTGCCAGCAGCTTAGTCCGGACAGGGAAGCTGTTTTTT. Full variable domain (missing parts from reference TRBV13 and TRBJ2-2): AAGVIQSPRHLIKEKRETATLKCYPIPRHDTVYWYQQGPGQDPQFLISFYEKMQSDKGSIPDRFSAQQFSDYHSELNMSSLELGDSALYFCASSLVRTGKLFFGEGSRLTVL.

This clone was observed a few times. The chain employs TRBV5-1 and TRBJ2-5; a weak D match, TRBD2 (7 bases). CDR1 is SGHRS and CDR2 is YFSETQ in the germline V gene. The germline V and J ends were trimmed by 3 bases and 2 bases, with 11 bases remaining between them. This CDR3 is built from 14 residues. CDR3 in DNA: TGCGCCAGCAGCTCAGGGAGGGGGCAAGAGACCCAGTACTTC. Its translation: CASSSGRGQETQYF. The entire variable domain, with the rest obtained from reference TRBV5-1 and TRBJ2-5, is as follows: KAGVTQTPRYLIKTRGQQVTLSCSPISGHRSVSWYQQTPGQGLQFLFEYFSETQRNKGNFPGRFSGRQFSNSRSEMNVSTLELGDSALYLCASSSGRGQETQYFGPGTRLLVL.

As to this clone: An end of the junction does not agree with germline; a read error may underlie this. V gene TRBV28 combines with J gene TRBJ1-5; D perhaps matches TRBD1 (6 bases). Germline CDR1 is MDHEN and CDR2 is SYDVKM. The length of the CDR3 is 15 residues. CDR3 coding DNA: TGTGCCAGCACCGAGGGGGGGAATCACAATCCGCCCCAGCATTTT. Translating gives CASTEGGNHNPPQHF.

A few counts support this clone. The same CDR3 also results from other DNA sequences found in this sample. The V gene is TRBV5-6, the J gene TRBJ2-5, with 7 bases matching TRBD1. CDR1 and CDR2 (germline): SGHDT, YYEEEE. CDR3 length: 14 residues. Trimming at V came to 2 bases and at J to 2 bases, leaving 3 bases not matched to a gene. CDR3 DNA: TGTGCCAGCAGCTTACAGGGGACACAAGAGACCCAGTACTTC. It is translated as CASSLQGTQETQYF.

In regard to this clone: Within the sample, other DNA sequences also encode this same CDR3. This chain connects TRBV28 to TRBJ1-2, with D unresolved. The CDR3 length is 12 residues. Germline V gives CDR1 MDHEN, CDR2 SYDVKM. V was pared by 3 bases and J by 4 bases, with 6 bases between. The CDR3 protein is CASSLGSYGYTF. The DNA for the CDR3 is TGTGCCAGCAGTTTGGGGAGCTATGGCTACACCTTC.